Listed below are T cell receptor beta chains from one sample, sequenced in a study of shared T cell receptors in the human thymus. Profiling relied on immunoSEQ multiplex PCR, and the TCRdb table lists in-frame clones only, not all of them. The sample has 720,000 or so clones; 80% to 90% are singletons. The same data also contributed to another study, on human thymus T cells.

Source material: thymocytes. The receptors stem from a girl less than two years old with a congenital heart defect. Each CDR3 is given with its conserved first and last residue. Fields, in order: clone size, D gene, J gene, V gene, CDR3 DNA, CDR3 protein. The D gene is left open where the match is weak. For some rows the clone size is stated as once, few or many, or as a class when expanded; others skip it.

size: once
D: TRBD1
J: TRBJ2-2
V: TRBV6-1
DNA: TGTGCCAGCAGTGACCACAGGGGCAAAAATACACGGGAGCTGTTTTTT
CDR3: CASSDHRGKNTRELFF

size: once
D: TRBD1
J: TRBJ1-6
V: TRBV10-3
DNA: TGTGCCATCAAGAGGACAGGGAGGGATTCACCCCTCCACTTT
CDR3: CAIKRTGRDSPLHF

size: .
D: .
J: TRBJ2-1
V: TRBV7-9
DNA: TGTGCCAGCAGCCCACCTACAGAATACAATGAGCAGTTCTTC
CDR3: CASSPPTEYNEQFF

size: .
D: .
J: TRBJ1-2
V: TRBV18
DNA: TGTGCCAGCTCACCACTGACAGACACCTACTATGGCTACACCTTC
CDR3: CASSPLTDTYYGYTF

size: .
D: .
J: TRBJ1-2
V: TRBV5-6
DNA: TGTGCCAGCAGCTTGGAAGTTGCGGGGGGTGGTTACACCTTC
CDR3: CASSLEVAGGGYTF

size: .
D: .
J: TRBJ1-2
V: TRBV5-6
DNA: TGTGCCAGCAGCTTTGCTGACAATGGCTACACCTTC
CDR3: CASSFADNGYTF

size: .
D: TRBD1
J: TRBJ2-3
V: TRBV28
DNA: TGTGCCAGCACTCACAGGGGGAGATCTAGCACAGATACGCAGTATTTT
CDR3: CASTHRGRSSTDTQYF

size: .
D: TRBD2
J: TRBJ2-3
V: TRBV5-1
DNA: TGCGCCAGCAACCCAGCGGGGAAGAGGACAGATACGCAGTATTTT
CDR3: CASNPAGKRTDTQYF

size: .
D: TRBD1
J: TRBJ1-1
V: TRBV7-2
DNA: TGTGCCAGCAGCCTCCGGACAGGGAGGAACACTGAAGCTTTCTTT
CDR3: CASSLRTGRNTEAFF

size: .
D: .
J: TRBJ2-7
V: TRBV7-2
DNA: TGTGCCAGCAGCCGAGAACCACAGGGTAGTCTTGGCGAGCAGTACTTC
CDR3: CASSREPQGSLGEQYF

size: .
D: TRBD1
J: TRBJ1-2
V: TRBV25-1
DNA: TGTGCCAGCAGTCCGACAGGGGAATACTTCTATGGCTACACCTTC
CDR3: CASSPTGEYFYGYTF

size: .
D: TRBD2
J: TRBJ2-3
V: TRBV15
DNA: TGTGCCACCAGCAGTAGCGGGGGGTACACAGATACGCAGTATTTT
CDR3: CATSSSGGYTDTQYF

size: .
D: .
J: TRBJ1-1
V: TRBV27
DNA: TGTGCCAGCAGACGTACAACGCCCCGGGGAGAGGAGGAATCTAAGAGCATGAACACTGAAGCTTTCTTT
CDR3: CASRRTTPRGEEESKSMNTEAFF

size: once
D: .
J: TRBJ1-5
V: TRBV6-1
DNA: TGTGCCAGCAGTGATGGATCTTGGGGTGGGGAGACAAATCAGCCCCAGCATTTT
CDR3: CASSDGSWGGETNQPQHF

size: .
D: TRBD1
J: TRBJ1-2
V: TRBV5-6
DNA: TGTGCCAGCAGGGACCGGGACAGGATTAACTATGGCTACACCTTC
CDR3: CASRDRDRINYGYTF

size: once
D: .
J: TRBJ2-5
V: TRBV5-6
DNA: TGTGCCAGCAGCTGCCAGGCGCCCCGGGACACCCACCAAGAGACCCAGTACTTC
CDR3: CASSCQAPRDTHQETQYF

size: .
D: TRBD1
J: TRBJ1-5
V: TRBV11-2
DNA: TGTGCCAGCAGCTCCACGGACAGGGGACAGCCCCAGCATTTT
CDR3: CASSSTDRGQPQHF

size: .
D: .
J: TRBJ2-1
V: TRBV7-9
DNA: TGTGCCAGCAGCTTGTGTCGGGGGGCGAACAATGAGCAGTTCTTC
CDR3: CASSLCRGANNEQFF

size: .
D: TRBD1
J: TRBJ1-2
V: TRBV2
DNA: TGTGCCAGCAGGGGAGGACAGGGGGCTGTAGGCTACACCTTC
CDR3: CASRGGQGAVGYTF

size: .
D: TRBD1
J: TRBJ1-1
V: TRBV28
DNA: TGTGCCAGCAGTCACTCTAGATTGGGACAGGCCCTGAACGCGGGTAAGGTCACTGAAGCTTTCTTT
CDR3: CASSHSRLGQALNAGKVTEAFF

size: .
D: TRBD1
J: TRBJ1-1
V: TRBV27
DNA: TGTGCCAGCAGTATACAGGGGGCCACTGAAGCTTTCTTT
CDR3: CASSIQGATEAFF

size: .
D: TRBD1
J: TRBJ1-3
V: TRBV19
DNA: TGTGCCACCCAGGGGGCACGTAACAGGACACCGTACCGGAGAGACTCTGGAAACACCATATATTTT
CDR3: CATQGARNRTPYRRDSGNTIYF

size: .
D: .
J: TRBJ1-2
V: TRBV7-2
DNA: TGTGCCAGCAGCCCCAGGGGAGGGGATAACTATGGCTACACCTTC
CDR3: CASSPRGGDNYGYTF

size: .
D: .
J: TRBJ1-1
V: TRBV5-1
DNA: TGCGCCAGCAGCTTCAGGGGCCCTGACACTGAAGCTTTCTTT
CDR3: CASSFRGPDTEAFF

size: .
D: TRBD1
J: TRBJ2-7
V: TRBV7-6
DNA: TGTGCCAGCAGCACTCGACAGGGGGCGAGCTCCTACGAGCAGTACTTC
CDR3: CASSTRQGASSYEQYF

size: .
D: .
J: TRBJ1-1
V: TRBV6-5
DNA: TGTGCCAGCAGTTACTCGACGAGGACTGAAGCTTTCTTT
CDR3: CASSYSTRTEAFF

size: .
D: TRBD2
J: TRBJ2-1
V: TRBV6-5
DNA: TGTGCCAGCAGCCCTGGACTAGCGGGGCCTAATGAGCAGTTCTTC
CDR3: CASSPGLAGPNEQFF

size: .
D: .
J: TRBJ1-3
V: TRBV7-2
DNA: TGTGCCAGCAGCTCCTCCTCCGGAAACACCATATATTTT
CDR3: CASSSSSGNTIYF

size: .
D: .
J: TRBJ1-3
V: TRBV5-6
DNA: TGTGCCAGCAGCTTGGTCGGGACACTAAACACCATATATTTT
CDR3: CASSLVGTLNTIYF

size: .
D: .
J: TRBJ1-2
V: TRBV10-3
DNA: TGTGCCATCAGCCCAGTACTGTCGGGTCATGGCTACACCTTC
CDR3: CAISPVLSGHGYTF

size: .
D: TRBD1
J: TRBJ1-4
V: TRBV13
DNA: TGTGCCAGCAGCCCGGGGGACAGTCGGGGAGAAAAACTGTTTTTT
CDR3: CASSPGDSRGEKLFF

size: .
D: TRBD1
J: TRBJ1-1
V: TRBV7-6
DNA: TGTGCCAGCAGCCCGGGGACAGGGGTCACTGAAGCTTTCTTT
CDR3: CASSPGTGVTEAFF

size: few
D: .
J: TRBJ1-1
V: TRBV6-1
DNA: TGTGCCAGCAGTGAAGGAAGCAGGGTGACGCGAACTGAAGCTTTCTTT
CDR3: CASSEGSRVTRTEAFF

size: few
D: .
J: TRBJ1-2
V: TRBV7-9
DNA: TGTGCCAGCAGCTTGGCCCAGCGGAGGGGCTCCACCTATGGCTACACCTTC
CDR3: CASSLAQRRGSTYGYTF

size: .
D: .
J: TRBJ1-2
V: TRBV5-6
DNA: TGTGCCAGCAGCTTGTCGCGCCGCTATGGCTACACCTTC
CDR3: CASSLSRRYGYTF

size: once
D: TRBD1
J: TRBJ1-2
V: TRBV4-1
DNA: TGCGCCAGCAGCCCACGGAACAGGACAGGGGGCTGCGGCTACACCTTC
CDR3: CASSPRNRTGGCGYTF

size: .
D: .
J: TRBJ2-5
V: TRBV7-7
DNA: TGTGCTAGCAGCACTGCACGGTACCAAGAGACCCAGTACTTC
CDR3: CASSTARYQETQYF

size: .
D: .
J: TRBJ2-5
V: TRBV2
DNA: TGTGCCAGCAGGCCCCCAGGGGCGCGGATCAAGACCCAGTACTTC
CDR3: CASRPPGARIKTQYF

size: .
D: TRBD1
J: TRBJ1-1
V: TRBV7-9
DNA: TGTGCCAGCAGCGGCCGTTCACAGGGGGCTAATACTGAAGCTTTCTTT
CDR3: CASSGRSQGANTEAFF

size: .
D: TRBD1
J: TRBJ2-5
V: TRBV14
DNA: TGTGCCAGCAGCCAACCCCCTATTGACAGGGCGGTAGGAGAGACCCAGTACTTC
CDR3: CASSQPPIDRAVGETQYF

size: .
D: .
J: TRBJ1-2
V: TRBV6-5
DNA: TGTGCCAGCAGTAAACAGGGAGGGAGTGGCTACACCTTC
CDR3: CASSKQGGSGYTF

size: once
D: TRBD2
J: TRBJ2-1
V: TRBV7-9
DNA: TGTGCCAGCAGCCGAGGGTCTAGCGGTAGGAGTGAGCAGTTCTTC
CDR3: CASSRGSSGRSEQFF

size: .
D: .
J: TRBJ2-1
V: TRBV14
DNA: TGTGCCAGCAGCCACGAACAGGTGAATGAGCAGTTCTTC
CDR3: CASSHEQVNEQFF

size: .
D: .
J: TRBJ2-1
V: TRBV7-3
DNA: TGTGCCAGCAGCCGAAACATAGCTAGGCGGACAAACTACAATGAGCAGTTCTTC
CDR3: CASSRNIARRTNYNEQFF

size: .
D: TRBD1
J: TRBJ1-2
V: TRBV15
DNA: TGTGCCACCAGCAGAGATCTTCGCGTCGACAGGGGCTATGGCTACACCTTC
CDR3: CATSRDLRVDRGYGYTF

size: .
D: .
J: TRBJ2-7
V: TRBV6-5
DNA: TGTGCCAGCAGTTACTCGAGATTTCTCGGGTACGAGCAGTACTTC
CDR3: CASSYSRFLGYEQYF